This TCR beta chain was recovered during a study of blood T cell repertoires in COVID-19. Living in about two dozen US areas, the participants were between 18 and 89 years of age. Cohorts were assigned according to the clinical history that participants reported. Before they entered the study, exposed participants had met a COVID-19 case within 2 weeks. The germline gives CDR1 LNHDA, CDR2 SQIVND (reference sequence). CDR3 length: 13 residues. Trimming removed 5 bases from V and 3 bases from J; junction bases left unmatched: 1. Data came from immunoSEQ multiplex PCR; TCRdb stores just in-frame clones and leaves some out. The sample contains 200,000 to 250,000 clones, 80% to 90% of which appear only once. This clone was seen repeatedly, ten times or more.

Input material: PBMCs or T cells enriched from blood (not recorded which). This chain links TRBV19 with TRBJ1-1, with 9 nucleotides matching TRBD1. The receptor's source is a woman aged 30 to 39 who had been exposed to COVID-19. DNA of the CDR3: TGTGCCAGTAGTCGGGACAGGGACACTGAAGCTTTCTTT. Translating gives CASSRDRDTEAFF.